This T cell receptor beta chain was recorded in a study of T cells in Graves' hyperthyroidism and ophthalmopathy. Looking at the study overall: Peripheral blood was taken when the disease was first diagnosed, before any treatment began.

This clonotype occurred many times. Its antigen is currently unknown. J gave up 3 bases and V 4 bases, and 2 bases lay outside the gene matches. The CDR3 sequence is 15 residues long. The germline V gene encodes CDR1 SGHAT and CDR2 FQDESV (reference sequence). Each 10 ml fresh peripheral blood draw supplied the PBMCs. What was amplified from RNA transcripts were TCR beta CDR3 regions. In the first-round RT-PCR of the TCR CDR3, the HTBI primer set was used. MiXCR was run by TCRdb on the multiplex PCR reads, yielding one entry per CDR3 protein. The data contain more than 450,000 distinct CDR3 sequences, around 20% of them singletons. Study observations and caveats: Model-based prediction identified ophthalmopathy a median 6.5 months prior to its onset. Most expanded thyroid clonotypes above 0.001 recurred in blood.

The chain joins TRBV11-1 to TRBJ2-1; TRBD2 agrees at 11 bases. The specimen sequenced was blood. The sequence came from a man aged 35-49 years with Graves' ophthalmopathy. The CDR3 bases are TGTGCCAGCAGCTCAACTAGCGGGAGCTACAATGAGCAGTTCTTC. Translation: CASSSTSGSYNEQFF.